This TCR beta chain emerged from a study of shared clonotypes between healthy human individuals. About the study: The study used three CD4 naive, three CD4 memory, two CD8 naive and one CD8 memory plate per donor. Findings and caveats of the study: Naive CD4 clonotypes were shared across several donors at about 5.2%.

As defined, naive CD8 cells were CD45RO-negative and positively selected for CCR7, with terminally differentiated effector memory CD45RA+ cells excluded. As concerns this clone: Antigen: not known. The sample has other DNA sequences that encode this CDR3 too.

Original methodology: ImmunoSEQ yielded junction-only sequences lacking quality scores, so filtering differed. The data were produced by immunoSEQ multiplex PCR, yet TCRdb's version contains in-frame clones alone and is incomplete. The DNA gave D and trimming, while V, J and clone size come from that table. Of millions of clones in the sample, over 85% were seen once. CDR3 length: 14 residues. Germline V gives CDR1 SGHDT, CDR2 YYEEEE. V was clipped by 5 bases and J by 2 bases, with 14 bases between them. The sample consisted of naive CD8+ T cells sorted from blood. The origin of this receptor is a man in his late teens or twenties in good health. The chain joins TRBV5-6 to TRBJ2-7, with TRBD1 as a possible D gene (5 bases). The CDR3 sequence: CASSPGLGAYEQYF. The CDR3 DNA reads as TGTGCCAGCAGTCCAGGGTTAGGAGCCTACGAGCAGTACTTC.